This is a list of T cell receptor beta chains from one sample in a study of blood T cell repertoires in COVID-19. The protocol was immunoSEQ multiplex PCR, while the TCRdb copy is restricted to in-frame clones and leaves out a portion. Counted here are 380,000 or so clones, 80% to 90% occurring once; the ten biggest clones make up under 8.5%. Sequencing used peripheral blood. These receptors were obtained from a woman in her fifties or sixties with COVID-19, enrolled during active disease. Both conserved end residues are part of each CDR3. D genes are given only for firm matches. Only some rows state a clone size, as once, few, many or a class for expanded clones.

>-|-|TRBV12-3/TRBV12-4|TRBJ1-5
TGTGCCAGCAGTTTAGTTGAGAATCAGCCCCAGCATTTT
CASSLVENQPQHF
>TRBD1|once|TRBV2|TRBJ1-2
TGTGCCAGCAGTGAACCGGGACAGCCTAACTATGGCTACACCTTC
CASSEPGQPNYGYTF
>-|-|TRBV6-1|TRBJ1-2
TGTGCCAGCAGTGAAACGGACAGCAACTATGGCTACACCTTC
CASSETDSNYGYTF
>-|-|TRBV5-6|TRBJ1-4
TGTGCCAGCAGCTTGGGGGCGGGGTCAACTAATGAAAAACTGTTTTTT
CASSLGAGSTNEKLFF
>-|once|TRBV13|TRBJ1-3
TGTGCCAGCAGCTCTAAGAACAGGTACTCTGGAAACACCATATATTTT
CASSSKNRYSGNTIYF
>TRBD1|-|TRBV9|TRBJ1-2
TGTGCCAGCAACCCGGGACAGGGCATTAGGGTTAACTATGGCTACACCTTC
CASNPGQGIRVNYGYTF
>-|-|TRBV12-3/TRBV12-4|TRBJ2-5
TGTGCCAGCAGTTTAGCAAAGGGGGAGACCCAGTACTTC
CASSLAKGETQYF
>-|once|TRBV13|TRBJ1-4
TGTGCCAGCAGTTACAGGGTCAGTCTCAATGAAAAACTGTTTTTT
CASSYRVSLNEKLFF
>TRBD1|-|TRBV28|TRBJ1-2
TGTGCCAGCAGTTCGGGACCCCGGGACAGGCTCTATGGCTACACCTTC
CASSSGPRDRLYGYTF
>TRBD2|-|TRBV7-2|TRBJ2-7
TGTGCCAGCAGCTTAGTAGCGGGGAGCAACTACGAGCAGTACTTC
CASSLVAGSNYEQYF
>TRBD1|-|TRBV5-1|TRBJ1-1
TGCGCCAGCAGCTTAAGGACAGGAATGAACACTGAAGCTTTCTTT
CASSLRTGMNTEAFF
>TRBD2|-|TRBV3-1/TRBV3-2|TRBJ2-1
TGTGCCAGCAGCCAAATTAGCGGGGGGGCCCGTTACTACAATGAGCAGTTCTTC
CASSQISGGARYYNEQFF
>-|-|TRBV27|TRBJ2-2
TGTGCCAGCAGTCCTCGAGGCAGGGGGGACACCGGGGAGCTGTTTTTT
CASSPRGRGDTGELFF
>TRBD2|-|TRBV6-4|TRBJ2-1
TGTGCCAGCAGTGACTCAGGACTAGCGGGGACGGATGAGCAGTTCTTC
CASSDSGLAGTDEQFF
>TRBD1|few|TRBV5-6|TRBJ1-1
TGTGCCAGCACCCAGGGGGCCATGAACACTGAAGCTTTCTTT
CASTQGAMNTEAFF
>-|-|TRBV28|TRBJ1-6
TGTGCCAGCAGTTTGACCCGGGGAGGTCACGATTCACCCCTCCACTTT
CASSLTRGGHDSPLHF
>-|-|TRBV18|TRBJ2-7
TGTGCCAGCTCACCGGGCAGAACCTACGAGCAGTACTTC
CASSPGRTYEQYF
>TRBD2|-|TRBV4-1|TRBJ2-7
TGCGCCAGCAGCCGCACTAGCGGCTACGAGCAGTACTTC
CASSRTSGYEQYF
>TRBD1|-|TRBV7-6|TRBJ2-3
TGTGCCAGCAGCCCCGGGACAGCAGATACGCAGTATTTT
CASSPGTADTQYF
>TRBD1|-|TRBV24-1|TRBJ1-4
TGTGCCACCAGTAGACAGGGGGTGAGTATGGGTTATGAAAAACTGTTTTTT
CATSRQGVSMGYEKLFF
>-|-|TRBV6-2/TRBV6-3|TRBJ2-1
TGTGCCAGCAGCTCCCGGCGGGAAAACTACAATGAGCAGTTCTTC
CASSSRRENYNEQFF
>-|-|TRBV5-1|TRBJ1-5
TGCGCCAGCAGCTCCGGGGGGATCAATCAGCCCCAGCATTTT
CASSSGGINQPQHF
>TRBD1|-|TRBV7-2|TRBJ2-5
TGTGCCAGCAGCTCGACAGGGGGCCGAGAGACCCAGTACTTC
CASSSTGGRETQYF
>TRBD1|-|TRBV27|TRBJ1-5
TGTGCCAGCAGTTACACAGGGGTAGGTCAGCCCCAGCATTTT
CASSYTGVGQPQHF
>-|-|TRBV9|TRBJ2-5
TGTGCCAGCAGCGTAGCTTCCCTAGAGACCCAGTACTTC
CASSVASLETQYF
>-|-|TRBV6-6|TRBJ2-5
TGTGCCAGCAGTTATTCATCGGCGGGGAAAGAGACCCAGTACTTC
CASSYSSAGKETQYF